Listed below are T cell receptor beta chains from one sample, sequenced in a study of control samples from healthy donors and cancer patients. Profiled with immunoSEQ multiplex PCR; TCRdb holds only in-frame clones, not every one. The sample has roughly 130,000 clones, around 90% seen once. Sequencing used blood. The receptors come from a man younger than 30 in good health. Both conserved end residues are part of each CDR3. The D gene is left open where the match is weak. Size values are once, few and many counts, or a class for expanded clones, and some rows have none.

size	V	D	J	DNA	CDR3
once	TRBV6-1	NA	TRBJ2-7	TGTGCCAGCAGTGAAGCCCCGGGACACCTCTCGTCGTACGAGCAGTACTTC	CASSEAPGHLSSYEQYF
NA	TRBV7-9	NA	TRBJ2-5	TGTGCCAGCAGCTTAGCTCCGTCCCCAGAGACCCAGTACTTC	CASSLAPSPETQYF
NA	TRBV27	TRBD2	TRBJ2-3	TGTGCCAGCAGTTCCTCCGGGACTAGGAGCACAGATACGCAGTATTTT	CASSSSGTRSTDTQYF
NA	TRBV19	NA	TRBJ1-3	TGTGCCAGTAGTATAGCGGGCAGGGCTGGAAACACCATATATTTT	CASSIAGRAGNTIYF
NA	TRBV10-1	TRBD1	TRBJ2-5	TGCGCCAGCAGTGGCACGGGACAGGGGTCTGGAGAGACCCAGTACTTC	CASSGTGQGSGETQYF
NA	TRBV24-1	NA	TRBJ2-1	TGTGCCACCAGGAAGGGGGAGGGCCGGGATGAGCAGTTCTTC	CATRKGEGRDEQFF
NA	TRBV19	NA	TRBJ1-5	TGTGCCAGTGTATTGGGGTCCTCCTATAGCAATCAGCCCCAGCATTTT	CASVLGSSYSNQPQHF
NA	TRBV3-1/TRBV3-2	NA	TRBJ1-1	TGTGCCAGCAGCCACTTGGCAACTGAAGCTTTCTTT	CASSHLATEAFF
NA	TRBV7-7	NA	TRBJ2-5	TGTGCTAGCAGCTTAGGGGGGGCAGTGGAGACCCAGTACTTC	CASSLGGAVETQYF
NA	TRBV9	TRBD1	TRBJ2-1	TGTGCCAGCAGCGTACAGACAGGGAGCAATGAGCAGTTCTTC	CASSVQTGSNEQFF
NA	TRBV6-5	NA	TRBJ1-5	TGTGCCAGCAGGGCGTTGACCAATATCCATCAGCCCCAGCATTTT	CASRALTNIHQPQHF
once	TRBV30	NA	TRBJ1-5	TGTGCCTGGAGTCACTCGGGGCATCAGCCCCAGCATTTT	CAWSHSGHQPQHF
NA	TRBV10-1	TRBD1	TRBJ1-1	TGCGCCAGCAGTGAAAGACAGGGAGACGAAGCTTTCTTT	CASSERQGDEAFF
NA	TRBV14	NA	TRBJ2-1	TGTGCCAGCAGTCAGTGGGTTAGCTCCTACAATGAGCAGTTCTTC	CASSQWVSSYNEQFF
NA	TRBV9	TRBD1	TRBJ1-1	TGTGCCAGCAGCGTAGAAGACAGGGCCGAAGGCGACACTGAAGCTTTCTTT	CASSVEDRAEGDTEAFF
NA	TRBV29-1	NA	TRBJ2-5	TGCAGCGCCACAGGGTATCCAGAGACCCAGTACTTC	CSATGYPETQYF
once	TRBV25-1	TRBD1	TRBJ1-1	TGTGCCAGCAGTGAATATGGGACAGGGGGCACTGAAGCTTTCTTT	CASSEYGTGGTEAFF
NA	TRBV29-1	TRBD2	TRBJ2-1	TGCAGCGTTGATGACGGCGGGGGGGCCAATGAGCAGTTCTTC	CSVDDGGGANEQFF
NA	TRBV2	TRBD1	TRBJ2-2	TGTGCCAGCTCAGGACAGGGACGAAACACCGGGGAGCTGTTTTTT	CASSGQGRNTGELFF
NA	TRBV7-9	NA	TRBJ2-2	TGTGCCAGCAGCTCCAGGGGTACCGGGGAGCTGTTTTTT	CASSSRGTGELFF
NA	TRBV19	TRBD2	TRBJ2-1	TGTGCCAGTAGTATAGATTCGCGACTAGCATCTAATGAGCAGTTCTTC	CASSIDSRLASNEQFF
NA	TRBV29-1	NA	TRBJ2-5	TGCAGTGCACGAGGGGAGACCCAGTACTTC	CSARGETQYF
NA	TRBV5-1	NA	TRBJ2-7	TGCGCCAGCAGCCCCATCCGGGGGCTCGACGAGCAGTACTTC	CASSPIRGLDEQYF
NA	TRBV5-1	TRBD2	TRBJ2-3	TGCGCCAGCAGCTTGGCAGGCGGGGGGGGAGATACGCAGTATTTT	CASSLAGGGGDTQYF
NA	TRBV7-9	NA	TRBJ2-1	TGTGCCAGCAGCTTAAGTGCAGCGGCAGCGCAGTTCTTC	CASSLSAAAAQFF
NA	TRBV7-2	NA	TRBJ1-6	TGTGCCAGCAGCCTCCGATTAGGGGATAATTCACCCCTCCACTTT	CASSLRLGDNSPLHF
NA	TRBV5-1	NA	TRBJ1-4	TGCGCCAGCAGCATGGGAAGGGCATCGATTGAAAAACTGTTTTTT	CASSMGRASIEKLFF
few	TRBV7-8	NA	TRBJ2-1	TGTGCCAGCAGCCCCGCCGGGTGGGCCAATGAGCAGTTCTTC	CASSPAGWANEQFF
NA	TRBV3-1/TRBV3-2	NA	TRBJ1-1	TGTGCCAGCAGCCTCTATGAGGGTGAAGCTTTCTTT	CASSLYEGEAFF
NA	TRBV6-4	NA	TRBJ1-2	TGTGCCAGCAGTGACTCATCGGGGGGCCACTATGGCTACACCTTC	CASSDSSGGHYGYTF
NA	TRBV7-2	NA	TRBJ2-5	TGTGCCAGCAGCCCCCCTCAGCTAGTACTCGTGACCCAGTACTTC	CASSPPQLVLVTQYF
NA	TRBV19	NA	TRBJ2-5	TGTGCCAGCAGACCGGGACAAACACCCGAGACCCAGTACTTC	CASRPGQTPETQYF
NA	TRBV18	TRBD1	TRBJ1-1	TGTGCCAGCTCACCGGGACAGGACACTGAAGCTTTCTTT	CASSPGQDTEAFF
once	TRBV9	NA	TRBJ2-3	TGTGCCAGCAGCGTAAAAAAGGGCCTAGAGGCAGATACGCAGTATTTT	CASSVKKGLEADTQYF
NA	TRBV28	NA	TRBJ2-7	TGTGCCAGCAGTTTGCGGGGCAAACCCTACGAGCAGTACTTC	CASSLRGKPYEQYF
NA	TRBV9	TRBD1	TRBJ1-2	TGTGCCAGCAGCCCCCCCGGGACAGGGGGCTTAGGCTACACCTTC	CASSPPGTGGLGYTF
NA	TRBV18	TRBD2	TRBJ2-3	TGTGCCAGCTCACCACCTCTAGCGGGGGGCCCTTCAGATACGCAGTATTTT	CASSPPLAGGPSDTQYF
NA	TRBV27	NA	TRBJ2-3	TGTGCCAGCAGGGGGCGGGGGCCACCTAGCACAGATACGCAGTATTTT	CASRGRGPPSTDTQYF
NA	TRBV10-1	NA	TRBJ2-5	TGCGCCAGCAGTGTTCGGGGTGGAGAGACCCAGTACTTC	CASSVRGGETQYF
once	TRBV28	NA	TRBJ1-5	TGTGCCAGCAGCCCCTCGCAGGGACGGGTAGATCAGCCCCAGCATTTT	CASSPSQGRVDQPQHF
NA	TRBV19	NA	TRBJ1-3	TGTGCCAGTACACTAGCGGGGGCTGGAAACACCATATATTTT	CASTLAGAGNTIYF
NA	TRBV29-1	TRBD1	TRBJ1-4	TGCAGCGTTACCCAGGGGACAGCGAATGAAAAACTGTTTTTT	CSVTQGTANEKLFF
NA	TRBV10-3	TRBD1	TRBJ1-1	TGTGCCATCAGTGGGAAGACAGGGGCACGAACTGAAGCTTTCTTT	CAISGKTGARTEAFF
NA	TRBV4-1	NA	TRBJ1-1	TGCGCCAGCAGCCACCTAGGCAGGGGAAGAATGAACACTGAAGCTTTCTTT	CASSHLGRGRMNTEAFF
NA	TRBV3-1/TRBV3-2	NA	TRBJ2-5	TGTGCCAGCAGCCAAGACAGGGGTAGGGAGACCCAGTACTTC	CASSQDRGRETQYF
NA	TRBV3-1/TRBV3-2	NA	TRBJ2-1	TGTGCCAGCAGCCAAGTCCCTGGTGAGCAGTTCTTC	CASSQVPGEQFF
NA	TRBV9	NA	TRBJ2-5	TGTGCCAGCAGCATACAGGGTGGAGAGACCCAGTACTTC	CASSIQGGETQYF
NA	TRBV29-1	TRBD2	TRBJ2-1	TGCAGCGTTGAGACTGGGGGGGGCAATGAGCAGTTCTTC	CSVETGGGNEQFF
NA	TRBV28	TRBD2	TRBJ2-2	TGTGCCAGCAGGCTAGCGGGGGGGCCTGTGTACACCGGGGAGCTGTTTTTT	CASRLAGGPVYTGELFF
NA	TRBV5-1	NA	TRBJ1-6	TGCGCCAGCAGCGGGGGGCAAAATTCACCCCTCCACTTT	CASSGGQNSPLHF
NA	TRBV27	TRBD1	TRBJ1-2	TGTGCCAGCAGCCGTACAGGGGACTATGGCTACACCTTC	CASSRTGDYGYTF
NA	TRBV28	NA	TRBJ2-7	TGTGCCAGCAGTTTCACTTACGACGAGCAGTACTTC	CASSFTYDEQYF
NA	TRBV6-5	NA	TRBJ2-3	TGTGCCAGCAGTTACCGGGGGAGCACAGATACGCAGTATTTT	CASSYRGSTDTQYF
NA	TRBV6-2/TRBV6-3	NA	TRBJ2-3	TGTGCCAGCAGTTCCCAAGATACGCAGTATTTT	CASSSQDTQYF
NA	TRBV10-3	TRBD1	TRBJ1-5	TGTGCCATCAGTTCGGGACAGGGAAGTCAGCCCCAGCATTTT	CAISSGQGSQPQHF
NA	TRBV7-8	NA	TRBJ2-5	TGTGCCAGCAGCTCCGACAGCGAGACCCAGTACTTC	CASSSDSETQYF
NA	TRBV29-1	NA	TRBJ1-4	TGCAGCGCGACCTACATTGCAACTAATGAAAAACTGTTTTTT	CSATYIATNEKLFF